One and the same sample provided the 2 T cell receptor beta chains below, sequenced in a study of technical replicates of blood from several donors. Generated by immunoSEQ multiplex PCR, the TCRdb table keeps only in-frame clones and is missing some. Among around 68,000 clones listed, under 98% were seen once. The sequenced material came from T cells isolated from PBMCs. The receptors derive from a human donor in good health.

The chain has TRBV6-6 and TRBJ1-2, with TRBD1 matching over 7 bases. V lost 6 bases to trimming and J lost 4 bases; unmatched junction nucleotides: 5. Germline V CDR1 and CDR2: MNHNY, SVGAGI (reference sequence). This CDR3 has 13 residues. DNA of the CDR3: TGTGCCAGCAGACGGACAGGCCCCTATGGCTACACCTTC. This translates into CASRRTGPYGYTF.

The chain recombines TRBV12-5 with TRBJ2-7, with 9 bases matching TRBD1. Germline V gene sequence: CDR1 LGHNT, CDR2 FRNRAP. The CDR3 is made up of 14 amino acids. Germline trimming cut 6 bases from V and 4 bases from J; bases unmatched to any gene: 7. Written as DNA, the CDR3 is TGTGCTAGTGGACTCGGGACAGGGTCTTACGAGCAGTACTTC. It yields the protein CASGLGTGSYEQYF.